This entry concerns a single T cell receptor beta chain. Spiking each PCR with synthetic TCR analog templates was performed. Profiled with immunoSEQ multiplex PCR; TCRdb holds only in-frame clones, not every one. The sample includes about 50,000 clones, 88% seen only once; the top ten take 2% to 3%. This specimen comes from a study of PD-L1 blockade in urothelial cancer. Overall study: Atezolizumab therapy began for patients at some point between 2013 and 2015, dosed at 1,200 mg intravenously every 3 weeks. Peripheral blood specimens exhibited a median yield of about 140,000 T cells.

This sample's time point: peripheral blood 6 weeks after treatment start. Pretreatment and on-treatment samples were taken, numbering 1 to 8 per patient. Looked up from germline, CDR1 is KGHSH and CDR2 is LQKENI. Trimming took 3 bases from V and 2 from J; bases not matched to a gene: 5. CDR3 length: 15 amino acids. This receptor was taken from a man in his sixties with urothelial cancer. The sample here was PBMCs, taken around atezolizumab (anti-PD-L1) treatment. The chain carries TRBV18 and TRBJ2-5; 8 bases are shared with TRBD1. CDR3 sequence (DNA): TGTGCCAGCTCACCCTACCGACAGGGGCAAGAGACCCAGTACTTC. Amino acid sequence: CASSPYRQGQETQYF.